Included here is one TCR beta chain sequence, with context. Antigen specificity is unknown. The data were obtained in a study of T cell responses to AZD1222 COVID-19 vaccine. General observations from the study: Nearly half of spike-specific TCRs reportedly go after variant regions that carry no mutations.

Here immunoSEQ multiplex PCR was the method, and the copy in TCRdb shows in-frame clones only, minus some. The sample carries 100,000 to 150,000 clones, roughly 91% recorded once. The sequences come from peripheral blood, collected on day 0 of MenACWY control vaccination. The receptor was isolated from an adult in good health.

The CDR3 loop is CAASTGGNQPQHF. The CDR3 nucleotides are TGTGCCGCTTCGACAGGTGGCAATCAGCCCCAGCATTTT. This rearrangement joins TRBV24-1 to TRBJ1-5; possibly TRBD1 for D (6 bases). CDR1 and CDR2 (germline): KGHDR, SFDVKD. This CDR3 is 13 amino acids long. V was clipped by 12 bases and J by 2 bases, with 13 bases between them.